One sample yielded the 8 T cell receptor beta chains listed below, sequenced in a study of T cells in localized non-small cell lung cancer. Some clones are missing from TCRdb's copy, which holds only in-frame ones; the method was immunoSEQ multiplex PCR. The repertoire holds tens of thousands of clones, with roughly nine tenths as singletons. Here the sequenced sample was peripheral blood, taken before any cancer treatment. The source of these receptors is a man aged 35-69 years with stage I lung adenocarcinoma.

The chain couples TRBV7-2 to TRBJ2-5; 9 nucleotides line up with TRBD2. Germline-derived CDR1 and CDR2 are SGHTA and FQGNSA. This CDR3 region has 16 residues. Trimming took 1 base from V and 1 from J; bases not matched to a gene: 4. The CDR3 region has the DNA TGTGCCAGCAGCTTAGGGGCTAGCGGGGCCCAAGAGACCCAGTACTTC. Translating it yields CASSLGASGAQETQYF.

The chain employs TRBV11-2 and TRBJ1-5, with 12 nucleotides matching TRBD1. Germline CDR1 SGHAT, CDR2 FQNNGV. V shed 3 bases, J shed 6 bases, and the junction held 3 bases outside the gene matches. The CDR3 spans 15 residues. CDR3 region: CASSFGTGGFQPQHF. CDR3 in DNA: TGTGCCAGCAGCTTTGGGACAGGGGGCTTTCAGCCCCAGCATTTT.

The rearrangement joins TRBV5-4 to TRBJ2-2; 7 bases agree with TRBD2. The CDR3 is 14 amino acids. Losses at the gene ends were 4 bases for V and 4 bases for J; bases not matched to a gene: 4. Per germline, CDR1 SGHNT and CDR2 YYREEE (reference sequence). Here the CDR3 reads CASSPGLTTGELFF. The CDR3 nucleotides read TGTGCCAGCAGCCCGGGACTAACCACCGGGGAGCTGTTTTTT.

The CDR3, as DNA: TGTGCCTGGAGTGTGGACCGGGCCACTGAAGCTTTCTTT. It codes for CAWSVDRATEAFF. The chain couples TRBV30 to TRBJ1-1; D call uncertain. The CDR3 covers 13 residues. V was shortened by 0 bases and J by 4 bases, with 9 bases between the two germline ends. Germline CDR1 is GTSNPN and CDR2 is SVGIG (reference sequence).

This clone showed up just once. The genes are TRBV11-2 and TRBJ2-1; D perhaps matches TRBD2 (6 bases). V lost 1 base to trimming and J lost 2 bases, with 9 bases between them. From germline, CDR1 is SGHAT and CDR2 FQNNGV. CDR3 length: 15 amino acids. DNA for the CDR3: TGTGCCAGCAGCTTAGGCGGGGCCCCCTACAATGAGCAGTTCTTC. As protein: CASSLGGAPYNEQFF.

The chain is built from TRBV5-1 and TRBJ2-7; D is perhaps TRBD1 (6 bases). CDR1 and CDR2 (germline): SGHRS, YFSETQ. The CDR3 is 15 residues long. Trimming removed 0 bases at V and 1 base at J, with 11 bases between. CDR3 sequence (DNA): TGCGCCAGCAGCTTGGTGTCAGGGGATTCCTACGAGCAGTACTTC. This translates into CASSLVSGDSYEQYF.

V usage is TRBV28 and J usage is TRBJ1-2; D gene unclear. The germline V gene encodes CDR1 MDHEN and CDR2 SYDVKM. The germline V and J ends were trimmed by 3 bases and 8 bases, with 10 bases remaining between them. The CDR3 extends over 12 amino acids. The CDR3 DNA reads TGTGCCAGCAGTTTGGAGGGTTGGGGCTACACCTTC. Translating gives CASSLEGWGYTF.

The rearrangement links TRBV6-1 to TRBJ2-1, with 15 positions matching TRBD2. The germline V gene encodes CDR1 MNHNS and CDR2 SASEGT. The ends lost 8 bases at V and 8 bases at J; junction bases unmatched: 4. This CDR3 is 14 amino acids long. The CDR3 region is CASPGLAGGYEQFF. The CDR3 DNA reads TGTGCCAGCCCGGGACTAGCGGGAGGATATGAGCAGTTCTTC.